The 27 T cell receptor beta chains reported below all come from one sample, sequenced in a study of cytomegalovirus exposure and HLA in healthy donors. PCR was performed using 60 Vbeta and 13 Jbeta primers. Only in-frame clones appear in the TCRdb table, and some are missing; sequencing was by immunoSEQ multiplex PCR. The sample carries 100,000 to 150,000 clones, around three quarters recorded once. Sequenced: PBMCs. The receptors were sampled from a man between 18 and 35 years old in good health and CMV-seropositive.

The genes are TRBV27 and TRBJ1-1; D possibly corresponds to TRBD1 (5 bases). CDR3 length: 14 residues. V was clipped by 5 bases and J by 3 bases, with 13 bases between them. Per the germline V gene, CDR1 is MNHEY and CDR2 is SMNVEV (reference sequence). CDR3 region: CASSISGGYTEAFF. Written as DNA, the CDR3 is TGTGCCAGCAGTATTTCCGGGGGGTACACTGAAGCTTTCTTT.

The chain has TRBV27 and TRBJ2-1, with TRBD2 matching over 7 bases. Germline lookup yields CDR1 MNHEY and CDR2 SMNVEV (reference sequence). This CDR3 region has 16 residues. Trimming cost V 6 bases and J 3 bases; bases outside gene matches: 11. CDR3 sequence reads: CASSRPLADFYNEQFF. CDR3 DNA: TGTGCCAGCAGCCGCCCTCTAGCGGACTTCTACAATGAGCAGTTCTTC.

This chain links TRBV7-2 with TRBJ1-1, with a tentative D call TRBD1 (5 bases). There are 15 residues in the CDR3. V shed 4 bases and J shed 0 bases, with 12 bases lying between them. In germline, CDR1 is SGHTA, CDR2 FQGNSA. The CDR3 here is CASSYSGTVNTEAFF. As DNA, the CDR3 is TGTGCCAGCAGCTACTCCGGGACTGTGAACACTGAAGCTTTCTTT.

The chain carries TRBV6-5 and TRBJ1-1; D gene unclear. Germline assignment: CDR1 MNHEY and CDR2 SVGAGI. Trimming removed 0 bases at V and 3 bases at J, with 8 bases between. The CDR3 covers 14 residues. The CDR3 nucleotides read TGTGCCAGCAGTTACTCGGGGAGGGACACTGAAGCTTTCTTT. The encoded protein is CASSYSGRDTEAFF.

This chain joins TRBV18 and TRBJ1-5; no clear D gene. The CDR3 loop spans 18 amino acids. The germline gives CDR1 KGHSH, CDR2 LQKENI. Between the trimmed V and J ends, which lost 5 bases and 0 bases, there was a span of 20 bases. The CDR3 bases are TGTGCCAGCTCAATTACCAGGATAGATACCGTTAGCAATCAGCCCCAGCATTTT. It is translated as CASSITRIDTVSNQPQHF.

The chain links TRBV6-6 to TRBJ2-3; D may be TRBD1 (5 bases). From germline, CDR1 is MNHNY and CDR2 SVGAGI (reference sequence). V shed 8 bases and J shed 1 base, with 13 bases lying between them. The CDR3 extends over 14 amino acids. In DNA form, the CDR3 reads TGTGCCAGCGTCAACCAGGGTCGCACAGATACGCAGTATTTT. Its protein is CASVNQGRTDTQYF.

About this clone: The junction departs from germline at one end; a sequencing error may be responsible. The chain couples TRBV7-9 to TRBJ2-4; no definite D call. Germline V lookup: CDR1 SEHNR, CDR2 FQNEAQ (reference sequence). CDR3 length: 15 residues. In DNA, the CDR3 is TGTGCCAGCAGCTTAAACAATAATGCCAAAAACAGTCAGTACTTC. Translation gives CASSLNNNAKNSQYF.

V and J are TRBV7-6 and TRBJ2-7; TRBD2 matches 7 bases. Germline-derived CDR1 and CDR2 are SGHVS and FNYEAQ. Unmatched junction bases numbered 7, after V lost 2 bases and J lost 0 bases. The CDR3 has 16 amino acids. This CDR3 reads CASSLSPSGSSYEQYF. For the CDR3, the DNA is TGTGCCAGCAGCTTATCCCCTAGCGGATCCTCCTACGAGCAGTACTTC.

The chain uses TRBV27 and TRBJ2-5; TRBD1 matches at 7 bases. Germline assignment: CDR1 MNHEY and CDR2 SMNVEV (reference sequence). J gave up 5 bases and V 6 bases, and 9 bases lay outside the gene matches. This CDR3 comprises 14 residues. The CDR3 protein is CASRKDRARETQYF. The DNA for the CDR3 is TGTGCCAGCAGAAAAGACAGGGCTCGTGAGACCCAGTACTTC.

CDR3 amino acids: CASREGLYTTDTQYF. In nucleotides, the CDR3 is TGTGCCAGCAGAGAGGGTCTATACACCACAGATACGCAGTATTTT. V and J are TRBV27 and TRBJ2-3, with a weak D call TRBD2 (5 bases). Germline V gene lookup returns CDR1 MNHEY and CDR2 SMNVEV (reference sequence). Trimming stripped 6 bases from V and 2 bases from J, with 15 bases between. CDR3 length: 15 amino acids.

The rearrangement links TRBV6-5 to TRBJ2-7, with a tentative D call TRBD1 (5 bases). The length of the CDR3 is 14 residues. V was clipped by 0 bases and J by 4 bases, with 10 bases between them. Germline V CDR1 and CDR2: MNHEY, SVGAGI. The CDR3 bases are TGTGCCAGCAGTTACTCTCCCAGGGTATACGAGCAGTACTTC. Translated, it gives CASSYSPRVYEQYF.

There are a few counts of this clone. Other DNA sequences in this specimen translate into the identical CDR3. The V gene is TRBV19, the J gene TRBJ2-3; TRBD2 matches at 12 bases. The CDR3 has 15 amino acids. From germline, CDR1 is LNHDA and CDR2 SQIVND (reference sequence). With V trimmed by 5 bases and J by 2 bases, 2 bases remained unmatched. DNA of the CDR3: TGTGCCAGTAGTGGACTAGCGGGGTTCACAGATACGCAGTATTTT. It translates to CASSGLAGFTDTQYF.

J is TRBJ2-5 and V is TRBV5-1, with 7 bases lining up with TRBD2. Judging by the DNA end, TRBJ2-7 fits better; the J call may be wrong. The CDR3 is made up of 16 amino acids. Germline loops: CDR1 SGHRS, CDR2 YFSETQ. The CDR3 is CASSLDFGGSTYEQYF. The DNA for the CDR3 is TGCGCCAGCAGCTTGGACTTTGGCGGGAGCACCTACGAGCAGTACTTC.

The chain carries TRBV4-2 and TRBJ2-1; D is uncertain. This CDR3 is 14 amino acids long. The V end was cut by 6 bases, the J end by 6 bases, with 15 bases between. Germline CDR1 LGHNA, CDR2 YNFKEQ. CDR3 in amino acids: CASSLAGSLNEQFF. DNA for the CDR3: TGTGCCAGCAGTCTGGCAGGCAGTCTCAATGAGCAGTTCTTC.

V and J are TRBV28 and TRBJ1-1; 7 bases are shared with TRBD1. The ends lost 2 bases at V and 3 bases at J; junction bases unmatched: 12. From germline, CDR1 is MDHEN and CDR2 SYDVKM. CDR3 length: 17 residues. Written as DNA, the CDR3 is TGTGCCAGCAGTTTACTCGTGGCAGGGGGTGTCGACACTGAAGCTTTCTTT. It specifies CASSLLVAGGVDTEAFF.

This clone turned up a few times. J is TRBJ1-1 and V is TRBV27; tentatively, D is TRBD1 (5 bases). This CDR3 has 15 residues. Germline CDR1 MNHEY, CDR2 SMNVEV (reference sequence). Deletions cut 3 bases from V and 0 bases from J, with 11 bases between. The CDR3 bases are TGTGCCAGCAGTTTTAGGCCAGGGATGAACACTGAAGCTTTCTTT. Translated: CASSFRPGMNTEAFF.

The chain couples TRBV18 to TRBJ2-1; TRBD2 matches at 10 bases. This CDR3 comprises 18 residues. CDR1 and CDR2 (germline): KGHSH, LQKENI. V lost 2 bases and J lost 0; bases outside the gene matches: 7. This CDR3 reads CASSPKREGRSSYNEQFF. CDR3 sequence (DNA): TGTGCCAGCTCACCAAAGCGGGAGGGACGGAGCTCCTACAATGAGCAGTTCTTC.

In DNA, the CDR3 is TGTGCCATCAGTGATAGCGGTCATTACAATGAGCAGTTCTTC. Amino acids: CAISDSGHYNEQFF. The chain uses TRBV10-3 and TRBJ2-1, with D perhaps matching TRBD2 (6 bases). Trimming cost V 3 bases and J 4 bases, with 10 bases left between them. This CDR3 spans 14 amino acids. In germline, CDR1 is ENHRY, CDR2 SYGVKD.

This clone has only a few counts. The chain carries TRBV2 and TRBJ1-2; TRBD1 matches 12 bases. This CDR3 is built from 17 residues. Germline V CDR1 and CDR2: SNHLY, FYNNEI. V gave up 4 bases and J gave up 5 bases; unmatched junction bases: 11. Written as DNA, the CDR3 is TGTGCCAGCAGTGGCGGGACAGGGGGCGTTTATCGGTATGGCTACACCTTC. Amino acids: CASSGGTGGVYRYGYTF.

The CDR3 protein is CASSDDRADEKLFF. The CDR3 coding sequence is TGCGCCAGCAGTGATGACAGGGCGGATGAAAAACTGTTTTTT. The chain employs TRBV10-1 and TRBJ1-4, with 7 bases identical to TRBD1. Germline CDR1 reads WNHNN; CDR2 reads SYGVQD (reference sequence). After removal of 3 bases from V and 6 bases from J, the junction contained 4 bases not matched to a gene. The CDR3 runs 14 residues.

This chain's CDR3 is CASSILDRNTEAFF. CDR3 coding DNA: TGCGCCAGCAGCATATTAGACAGGAACACTGAAGCTTTCTTT. The chain employs TRBV5-1 and TRBJ1-1; D is possibly TRBD1 (5 bases). Germline loops: CDR1 SGHRS, CDR2 YFSETQ. The CDR3 spans 14 residues. V lost 4 bases and J 1 base, leaving 11 bases between the germline ends.

The chain carries TRBV29-1 and TRBJ1-1; TRBD1 agrees at 8 bases. The junction had 7 bases not matched to a gene; V was cut back by 7 bases and J by 3 bases. Per germline, CDR1 SQVTM and CDR2 ANQGSEA. The CDR3 extends over 13 amino acids. The CDR3 DNA is TGCAGCGCATTGGGACAGGAGTACACTGAAGCTTTCTTT. Its protein product is CSALGQEYTEAFF.

This rearrangement joins TRBV6-1 to TRBJ2-3; 10 positions match TRBD2. The CDR3 has 15 residues. The junction had 6 bases not matched to a gene; V was cut back by 6 bases and J by 3 bases. From germline, CDR1 is MNHNS and CDR2 SASEGT. The CDR3 DNA reads TGTGCCAGCAGCCCCAGCGGGGGGGTTACAGATACGCAGTATTTT. Amino acid sequence: CASSPSGGVTDTQYF.

In its sample, this clone was seen a few times. The rearrangement joins TRBV4-1 to TRBJ2-7, with 12 bases fitting TRBD2. The CDR3 has 17 amino acids. Trimming cost V 4 bases and J 4 bases; bases outside gene matches: 11. Germline values: CDR1 MGHRA, CDR2 YSYEKL. Written as DNA, the CDR3 is TGCGCCAGCAGCCGGGGCTCGACTAGCGGGGGAGAATACGAGCAGTACTTC. Translating it yields CASSRGSTSGGEYEQYF.

This chain uses TRBV29-1 with TRBJ1-1; a possible D gene is TRBD1 (5 bases). The CDR3 is made up of 11 amino acids. V lost 2 bases, J lost 6 bases, and 7 bases lay in between. Germline V gene lookup returns CDR1 SQVTM and CDR2 ANQGSEA. The CDR3 region has the DNA TGCAGCGTTGAACCAGGGCCTGAAGCTTTCTTT. It encodes CSVEPGPEAFF.

The chain uses TRBV27 and TRBJ2-5; 8 bases line up with TRBD2. J was trimmed by 1 base and V by 0 bases; bases with no gene match: 4. The germline V gene has CDR1 MNHEY and CDR2 SMNVEV (reference sequence). The CDR3 is 16 amino acids. The CDR3 DNA reads as TGTGCCAGCAGTTTATCGGTGGGACTAGTCCAAGAGACCCAGTACTTC. This codes for CASSLSVGLVQETQYF.

This clone was detected only a few times. The CDR3 is CATSEGRGGTQETQYF. For the CDR3, the DNA is TGTGCCACCAGCGAGGGAAGGGGGGGAACACAAGAGACCCAGTACTTC. This chain joins TRBV15 and TRBJ2-5; tentative D call: TRBD2 (7 bases). The CDR3 spans 16 residues. Trimming removed 5 bases from V and 2 bases from J, with 18 bases in between. Germline assignment: CDR1 LNHNV and CDR2 YYDKDF (reference sequence).